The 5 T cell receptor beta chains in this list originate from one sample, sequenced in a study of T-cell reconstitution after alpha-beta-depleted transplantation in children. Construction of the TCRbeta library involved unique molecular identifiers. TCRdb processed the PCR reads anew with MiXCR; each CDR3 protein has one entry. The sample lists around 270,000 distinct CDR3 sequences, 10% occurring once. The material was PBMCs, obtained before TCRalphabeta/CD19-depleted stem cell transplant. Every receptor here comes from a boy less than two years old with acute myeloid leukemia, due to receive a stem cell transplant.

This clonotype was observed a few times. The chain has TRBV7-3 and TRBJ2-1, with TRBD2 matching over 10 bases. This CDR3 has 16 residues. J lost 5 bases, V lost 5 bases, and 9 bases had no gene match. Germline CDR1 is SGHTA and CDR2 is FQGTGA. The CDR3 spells CASSAQRGGGNNEQFF. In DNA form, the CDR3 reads TGTGCCAGCAGCGCACAGCGGGGGGGTGGCAACAATGAGCAGTTCTTC.

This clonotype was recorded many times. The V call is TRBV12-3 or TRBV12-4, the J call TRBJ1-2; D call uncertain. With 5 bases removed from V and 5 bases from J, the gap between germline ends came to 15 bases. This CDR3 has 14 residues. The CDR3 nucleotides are TGTGCCAGCAGTGTCGGACCATCCCTATATGGCTACACCTTC. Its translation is CASSVGPSLYGYTF.

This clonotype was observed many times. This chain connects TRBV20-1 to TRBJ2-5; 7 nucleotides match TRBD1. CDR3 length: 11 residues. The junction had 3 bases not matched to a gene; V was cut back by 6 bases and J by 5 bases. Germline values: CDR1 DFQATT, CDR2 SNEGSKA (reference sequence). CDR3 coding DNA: TGCAGTGCACAGGGGAAGGAGACCCAGTACTTC. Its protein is CSAQGKETQYF.

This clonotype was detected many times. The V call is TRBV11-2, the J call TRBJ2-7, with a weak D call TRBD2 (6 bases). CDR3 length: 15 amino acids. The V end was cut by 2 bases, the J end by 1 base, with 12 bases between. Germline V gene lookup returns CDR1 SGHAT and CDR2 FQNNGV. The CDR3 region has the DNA TGTGCCAGCAGCTTAAGGGAGGATGGGTCCTACGAGCAGTACTTC. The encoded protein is CASSLREDGSYEQYF.

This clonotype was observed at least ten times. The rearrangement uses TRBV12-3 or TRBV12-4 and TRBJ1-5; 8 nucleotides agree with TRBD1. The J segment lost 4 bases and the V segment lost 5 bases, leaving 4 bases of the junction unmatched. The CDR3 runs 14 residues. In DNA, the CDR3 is TGTGCCAGCAGTCTCCGACAGGGGAATCAGCCCCAGCATTTT. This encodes CASSLRQGNQPQHF.